This T cell receptor (beta chain) appears in the sequencing data of a study of shared clonotypes between healthy human individuals (dated by TCRdb to 2019 to 2021). For the study in its entirety: A couple of women and three men aged 18 to 49 years were included in the cohort. To increase sequencing depth and limit assay-specific biases, different laboratories used diverse techniques to prepare libraries and sequence TCR repertoires. To estimate repertoire size and how much clonotype sharing occurs between individuals, the study deeply sequenced the blood TCR repertoires of five healthy adults. For each donor, three plates each were used for CD4 naive and CD4 memory, two plates were used for CD8 naive, and one plate was used for CD8 memory. Per donor, leukapheresis produced somewhere between about 0.8 and 9 billion PBMCs.

Using the deep immunoSEQ assay, multiplex PCR amplified TCR CDR3 regions from genomic DNA. Genomic DNA extracted from each cell subset was distributed evenly over all wells of several immunoSEQ 96-well plates, and each plate served as one replicate. For sorted subsets, approximately 210 ng genomic DNA, equal to about 30,000 T cell genomes, was loaded into each replicate PCR. The purified libraries were quantified using a Qubit 3.0 fluorometer, sized with a Bioanalyzer 2100, and then quantified again using the KAPA Library Quantification kit. Every immunoSEQ 96-well plate was sequenced on a separate single-read 150-cycle Illumina NextSeq 550 flow cell. As for the authors' bioinformatics: Because only junctional sequences without quality scores were contained in the immunoSEQ output, filtering matching that applied to full-length reads could not be performed. Sequences were annotated with PyIR, a Python wrapper for IgBLAST v1.9, and V/J genes and CDR3 were assigned using IMGT germline references. Reads were filtered out if the reads had weak V/J assignments (E-value above 1e-6), no CDR3, stop codons, out-of-frame junctions, or ambiguous translated residues. A V3J clonotype was defined by an identical inferred V gene, J gene, and CDR3 amino acid sequence. To compute the percentage overlap between repertoires, the number of shared unique clonotypes was divided by the size of the smaller repertoire. Three approaches were used to assess repertoire richness: RTK rarefaction, the Chao1 estimator, and Recon v2.1 estimates of unobserved clonotypes. Generation probabilities were computed with OLGA for all TCRbeta clonotypes obtained by the gDNA method from four donors. What TCRdb holds here is the immuneACCESS table cut down to in-frame rearrangements. Part of the clones is not present; checked against another copy, under half of the missing clones reflect an unresolved V gene, and the others are unexplained. V and J calls and clone size are copied from that table; D and trimming were computed from the DNA. The sample data list hundreds of thousands of clones, and 85% to 95% of these were observed just once. About 24% of the sample rests with the top ten.

On the study overall, not on this receptor specifically: Pairwise subsampling indicated that sequencing depth was expected to affect the degree of clonotype sharing among donors. The small number of donors limited the genetic and exposure-history diversity represented. Across a few donors, 5% to 6% of naive CD4, approximately 3.5% of naive CD8, 2.3% of memory CD4, and about 0.4% of memory CD8 clonotypes were shared. Rarefaction of sorted-subset datasets indicated incomplete sequencing despite the large sequencing depth. Larger estimated clonotype richness was generally found for naive subsets than for memory subsets. Sampling was restricted to blood, and TCR repertoires in tissues likely differ from the TCR repertoires found in blood. Compared with non-shared clonotypes, the clonotypes found in all four sorted-subset donors had higher generation probabilities.

Between the V and J ends, shortened by 5 bases and 3 bases respectively, the junction contains 17 bases. The germline V gene encodes CDR1 PRHDT and CDR2 FYEKMQ (reference sequence). Including cysteine and phenylalanine, the CDR3 has 16 amino acids. The retained sequence is limited to the CDR3, 48 bases, with the frame set at the first base. CD8 naive samples were obtained by positive selection for CCR7 among CD45RO-negative cells, yielding a CD45RA+CCR7+ population from which TemRA cells were excluded. Donors were healthy HIV-negative adults with no recently reported acute infections or vaccinations. Every donor was a Caucasian adult residing in Nashville, Tennessee, USA. Blood was obtained by leukapheresis, after which PBMCs were separated by Ficoll-Histopaque density gradient centrifugation and cryopreserved in liquid nitrogen vapor phase. Purity and quantity of every magnetically sorted T cell population were checked by analytical flow cytometry. Genomic DNA was isolated from every sorted fraction and measured by UV absorbance on a Nanodrop 2000c.

Remarks on this clone: This clone's antigen is unknown. Base qualities are not recorded, but no much larger clone differs from it by a single base.

The receptor's source is a man aged 30 to 45 in good health. Recombination joined TRBV13 with TRBJ2-1, and TRBD2 may be the D gene, going by 5 matching bases. Material for sequencing was naive CD8+ T cells sorted from blood. In the paper's terms, the cell subset or site label means: CD45RA+CCR7+. The CDR3 protein sequence reads: CASSPIVERIYNEQFF. The nucleotide sequence reads TGTGCCAGCAGCCCCATCGTGGAGCGGATCTACAATGAGCAGTTCTTC.